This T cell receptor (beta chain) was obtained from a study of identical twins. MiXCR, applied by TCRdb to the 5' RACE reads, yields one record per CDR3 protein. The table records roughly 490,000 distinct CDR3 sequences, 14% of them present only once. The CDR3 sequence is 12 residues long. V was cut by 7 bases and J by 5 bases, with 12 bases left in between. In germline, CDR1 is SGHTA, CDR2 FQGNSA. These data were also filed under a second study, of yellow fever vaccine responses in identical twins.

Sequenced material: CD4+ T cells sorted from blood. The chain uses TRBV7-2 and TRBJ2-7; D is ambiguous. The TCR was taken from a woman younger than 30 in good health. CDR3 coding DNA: TGTGCCAGCACGTCGAAAGCCCACGAGCAGTACTTC. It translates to CASTSKAHEQYF.